The 24 T cell receptor beta chains given below trace back to one sample, sequenced in a study of OX40 agonist ivuxolimab in advanced cancers. Generated by immunoSEQ multiplex PCR, the TCRdb table keeps only in-frame clones and is missing some. Of around 65,000 clones listed, 87% are singletons. Source: CD4+ or CD8+ T cells sorted from blood, taken in a trial of the OX40 agonist ivuxolimab. These receptors were taken from an adult with an advanced solid tumor such as melanoma, head and neck, liver or kidney cancer.

The rearrangement uses TRBV5-1 and TRBJ2-6; 11 nucleotides agree with TRBD1. V lost 0 bases and J lost 4; bases outside the gene matches: 3. Germline assignment: CDR1 SGHRS and CDR2 YFSETQ. The CDR3 has 17 residues. The CDR3 coding sequence is TGCGCCAGCAGCTTGGAAGGACAGGGGGCCGGGGCCAACGTCCTGACTTTC. Translation: CASSLEGQGAGANVLTF.

The V call is TRBV19, the J call TRBJ2-1, with TRBD2 identical over 12 bases. Germline V gene sequence: CDR1 LNHDA, CDR2 SQIVND (reference sequence). V lost 6 bases and J lost 4; bases outside the gene matches: 7. This CDR3 contains 16 residues. CDR3 nucleotides: TGTGCCAGTAGCCGCGCGACTAGCGGGGGTTACAATGAGCAGTTCTTC. Its protein product is CASSRATSGGYNEQFF.

CDR3 sequence (DNA): TGTGCCAGCAGCGTAGTAATAGGGGGCGAGCAGTACTTC. It yields the protein CASSVVIGGEQYF. The rearrangement links TRBV9 to TRBJ2-7; perhaps TRBD1 as D (6 bases). Trimming left V 0 bases short and J 6 bases short, with 10 bases between. The CDR3 sequence is 13 residues long. The germline gives CDR1 SGDLS, CDR2 YYNGEE.

V and J are TRBV5-1 and TRBJ1-4, with TRBD1 matching 7 bases. J lost 0 bases, V lost 4 bases, and 3 bases had no gene match. CDR1 and CDR2 (germline): SGHRS, YFSETQ. The CDR3 totals 15 residues. In nucleotides, the CDR3 is TGCGCCAGCAGCCCCACAGGGGCAACTAATGAAAAACTGTTTTTT. This encodes CASSPTGATNEKLFF.

This clone showed up just once. CDR3: CASSKVAGGPVAKNIQYF. DNA for the CDR3: TGTGCCAGCAGCAAAGTAGCGGGGGGGCCAGTCGCCAAAAACATTCAGTACTTC. V and J are TRBV21-1 and TRBJ2-4; TRBD2, as called in the table, went unchecked against the DNA. TRBV21-1 is termed a pseudogene. CDR3 length equals 18 residues.

The chain has TRBV5-4 and TRBJ2-3; perhaps D is TRBD1 or TRBD2 (7 bases each). The CDR3 is made up of 16 amino acids. Looked up from germline, CDR1 is SGHNT and CDR2 is YYREEE (reference sequence). Trimming left V 4 bases short and J 1 base short, with 16 bases between. The CDR3 DNA sequence: TGTGCCAGCAGCCAGGGGGGGGCGGCCGGCACAGATACGCAGTATTTT. Encoded protein: CASSQGGAAGTDTQYF.

The V call is TRBV5-6, the J call TRBJ2-7; a weak D match, TRBD1 (6 bases). The CDR3 length is 16 residues. The germline V and J ends were trimmed by 2 bases and 0 bases, with 15 bases remaining between them. Germline lookup yields CDR1 SGHDT and CDR2 YYEEEE. CDR3 sequence (DNA): TGTGCCAGCAGCTTAACCTTTACAGGGAACTCCTACGAGCAGTACTTC. Its protein is CASSLTFTGNSYEQYF.

This chain uses TRBV5-5 with TRBJ2-5; 7 bases line up with TRBD1. V lost 7 bases to trimming and J lost 10 bases; unmatched junction nucleotides: 10. The germline V gene has CDR1 SGHKS and CDR2 YYEKEE (reference sequence). The CDR3 is 12 amino acids. This CDR3 is CASLGQLRDQYF. CDR3 DNA: TGTGCCAGCCTGGGACAGTTACGGGACCAGTACTTC.

V and J are TRBV4-3 and TRBJ2-1, with TRBD1 matching 12 bases. Per germline, CDR1 LGHNA and CDR2 YSLEER. The V gene end was trimmed by 0 bases and the J gene end by 0 bases; junction bases not matched to a gene: 12. This CDR3 spans 21 amino acids. The CDR3, as DNA: TGCGCCAGCAGCCAAGATTCGGGACAGGGGGCAATCAGGAGCTCCTACAATGAGCAGTTCTTC. Its translation: CASSQDSGQGAIRSSYNEQFF.

The J gene is TRBJ1-5, the V gene TRBV6-1; D not resolved. In germline, CDR1 is MNHNS, CDR2 SASEGT. The CDR3 is made up of 13 amino acids. Deletions cut 7 bases from V and 3 bases from J, with 10 bases between. The CDR3 DNA sequence: TGTGCCAGCATGGGGAGCGACAATCAGCCCCAGCATTTT. It encodes CASMGSDNQPQHF.

V is TRBV28 and J is TRBJ1-5; D remains unclear. The CDR3 totals 14 residues. The V end lost 6 bases, the J end lost 3 bases, and 12 bases lay between the germline ends. CDR1 is MDHEN and CDR2 is SYDVKM in the germline V gene. The CDR3 spells CASRGGSYNQPQHF. The CDR3 DNA reads TGTGCCAGCAGAGGCGGCAGCTACAATCAGCCCCAGCATTTT.

The chain joins TRBV5-8 to TRBJ2-3; D is perhaps TRBD2 (5 bases). Germline lookup yields CDR1 SGHTS and CDR2 YDEGEE. Trimming took 0 bases from V and 6 from J, leaving 11 bases between them. The CDR3 has 14 residues. CDR3 residues: CASSLDPPGDTQYF. The CDR3 coding sequence is TGTGCCAGCAGCTTGGACCCACCGGGGGATACGCAGTATTTT.

This chain joins TRBV5-1 and TRBJ2-5, with unresolved D. V lost 2 bases to trimming and J lost 4 bases, with 18 bases between them. The germline V gene encodes CDR1 SGHRS and CDR2 YFSETQ. The CDR3 length is 16 residues. The CDR3 DNA follows: TGCGCCAGCAGCTTAGGGTCAAATTTGCATCCAGAGACCCAGTACTTC. It encodes CASSLGSNLHPETQYF.

In DNA, the CDR3 is TGTGCCAGCAGTTTAGAGGGGTCTGGAAACACCATATATTTT. Translation: CASSLEGSGNTIYF. V usage is TRBV27 and J usage is TRBJ1-3, with D possibly TRBD1 on 5 matching bases. The CDR3 sequence is 14 residues long. CDR1 is MNHEY and CDR2 is SMNVEV in the germline V gene (reference sequence). The V gene lost 2 bases and the J gene lost 1 base, with 6 bases spanning the gap.

The CDR3 sequence is CASRKTSGTGAEKLFF. The CDR3 DNA reads as TGTGCCAGCAGAAAAACGTCCGGGACAGGGGCTGAAAAACTGTTTTTT. The chain is built from TRBV2 and TRBJ1-4; 10 positions match TRBD1. CDR1 is SNHLY and CDR2 is FYNNEI in the germline V gene. CDR3 length: 16 residues. The junction had 11 bases not matched to a gene; V was cut back by 6 bases and J by 7 bases.

This chain joins TRBV14 and TRBJ2-5; weak D call: TRBD1 (6 bases). The germline CDR1 and CDR2 sequences are SGHDN and FVKESK. This CDR3 is built from 14 residues. The V end lost 4 bases, the J end lost 5 bases, and 14 bases lay between the germline ends. The CDR3 bases are TGTGCCAGCAGCCTCCCACAGGGAATGGAGACCCAGTACTTC. This codes for CASSLPQGMETQYF.

This sequence joins TRBV7-6 and TRBJ2-5; TRBD1 aligns across 7 bases. V was pared by 1 base and J by 1 base, with 6 bases of the junction left unmatched. Germline assignment: CDR1 SGHVS and CDR2 FNYEAQ. The length of the CDR3 is 16 residues. Here the CDR3 DNA reads TGTGCCAGCAGCTTAGTGGGCAGGGGGACCCAAGAGACCCAGTACTTC. It is translated as CASSLVGRGTQETQYF.

The rearrangement links TRBV7-2 to TRBJ2-7, with D perhaps matching TRBD1 (6 bases). Germline values: CDR1 SGHTA, CDR2 FQGNSA. The V end was cut by 2 bases, the J end by 0 bases, with 14 bases between. This CDR3 has 16 residues. This CDR3 is CASSLRYREFSYEQYF. The CDR3, as DNA: TGTGCCAGCAGCTTAAGGTACAGGGAGTTCTCCTACGAGCAGTACTTC.

V and J are TRBV19 and TRBJ2-3, with D hard to call. The germline V gene has CDR1 LNHDA and CDR2 SQIVND (reference sequence). V was cut by 5 bases and J by 0 bases, with 15 bases left in between. The CDR3 contains 16 residues. This chain's CDR3 is CASSAPARTSTDTQYF. CDR3 coding DNA: TGTGCCAGTAGTGCCCCCGCACGCACTAGCACAGATACGCAGTATTTT.

V gene TRBV6-1 combines with J gene TRBJ2-5; TRBD1 matches 8 bases. The germline V gene has CDR1 MNHNS and CDR2 SASEGT. The CDR3 is 14 amino acids. V was clipped by 5 bases and J by 4 bases; unmatched bases: 6. CDR3 coding DNA: TGTGCCAGCAGTATGCGGACAGGGCCAGAGACCCAGTACTTC. Its translation is CASSMRTGPETQYF.

The V call is TRBV6-5, the J call TRBJ2-7; TRBD1 matches at 11 bases. There are 14 residues in the CDR3. V lost 6 bases to trimming and J lost 3 bases; unmatched junction nucleotides: 4. The germline V gene encodes CDR1 MNHEY and CDR2 SVGAGI. The CDR3 loop is CASSLGTGGYEQYF. The CDR3 nucleotides read TGTGCCAGCAGCCTCGGGACAGGGGGCTACGAGCAGTACTTC.

The chain's CDR3 is CASSSRARTSGNTIYF. CDR3 bases: TGTGCCAGCAGCTCCAGGGCCCGAACCTCTGGAAACACCATATATTTT. This chain joins TRBV7-2 and TRBJ1-3; tentatively, D is TRBD1 (5 bases). CDR1 SGHTA and CDR2 FQGNSA come from the germline V gene. Trimming took off 4 bases at V and 0 bases at J, with 13 bases between the two ends. CDR3 size: 16 residues.

This clone is a singleton in its sample. This chain's CDR3 is CASSTRTGGSPLHF. Written as DNA, the CDR3 is TGTGCCAGCAGCACGCGGACAGGGGGTTCACCCCTCCACTTT. The V gene is TRBV9, the J gene TRBJ1-6; 10 positions match TRBD1. Trimming took 4 bases from V and 9 from J; bases not matched to a gene: 4. CDR1 is SGDLS, CDR2 YYNGEE, per germline. This CDR3 spans 14 amino acids. Combining the CDR3 with reference TRBV9 and TRBJ1-6 gives the whole variable domain DSGVTQTPKHLITATGQRVTLRCSPRSGDLSVYWYQQSLDQGLQFLIQYYNGEERAKGNILERFSAQQFPDLHSELNLSSLELGDSALYFCASSTRTGGSPLHFGNGTRLTVT.

The rearrangement uses TRBV30 and TRBJ1-2, with 12 bases lining up with TRBD1. The CDR3 length is 15 residues. Germline trimming cut 3 bases from V and 7 bases from J; bases unmatched to any gene: 9. Per the germline V gene, CDR1 is GTSNPN and CDR2 is SVGIG (reference sequence). The CDR3 nucleotides read TGTGCCTGGAGGGACCGGGACAGGGGGCAAGGTGGCTACACCTTC. Protein: CAWRDRDRGQGGYTF.